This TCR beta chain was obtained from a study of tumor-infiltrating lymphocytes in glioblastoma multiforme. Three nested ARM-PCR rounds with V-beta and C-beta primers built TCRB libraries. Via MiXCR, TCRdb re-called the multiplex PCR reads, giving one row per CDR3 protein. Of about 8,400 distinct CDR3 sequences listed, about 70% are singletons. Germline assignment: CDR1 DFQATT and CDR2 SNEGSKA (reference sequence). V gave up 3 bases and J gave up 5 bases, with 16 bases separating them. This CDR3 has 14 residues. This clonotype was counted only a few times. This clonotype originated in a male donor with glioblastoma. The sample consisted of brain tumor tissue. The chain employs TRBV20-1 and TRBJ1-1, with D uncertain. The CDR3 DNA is TGCAGTGCTAGTAATCCCGGAGGGTGGACTGAAGCTTTCTTT. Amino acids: CSASNPGGWTEAFF.